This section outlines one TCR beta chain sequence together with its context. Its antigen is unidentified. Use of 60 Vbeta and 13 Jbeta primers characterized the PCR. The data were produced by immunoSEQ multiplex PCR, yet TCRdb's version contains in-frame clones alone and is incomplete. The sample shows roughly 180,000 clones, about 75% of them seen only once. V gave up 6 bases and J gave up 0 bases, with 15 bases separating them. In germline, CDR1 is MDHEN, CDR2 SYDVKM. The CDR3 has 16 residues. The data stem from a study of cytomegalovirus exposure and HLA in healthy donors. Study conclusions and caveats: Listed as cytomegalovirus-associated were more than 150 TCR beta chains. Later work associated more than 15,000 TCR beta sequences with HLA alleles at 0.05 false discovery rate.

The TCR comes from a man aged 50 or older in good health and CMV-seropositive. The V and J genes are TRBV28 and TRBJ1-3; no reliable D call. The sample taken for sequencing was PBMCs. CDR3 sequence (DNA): TGTGCCAGCAGCCGTACCGGGTCCTACTCTGGAAACACCATATATTTT. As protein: CASSRTGSYSGNTIYF.